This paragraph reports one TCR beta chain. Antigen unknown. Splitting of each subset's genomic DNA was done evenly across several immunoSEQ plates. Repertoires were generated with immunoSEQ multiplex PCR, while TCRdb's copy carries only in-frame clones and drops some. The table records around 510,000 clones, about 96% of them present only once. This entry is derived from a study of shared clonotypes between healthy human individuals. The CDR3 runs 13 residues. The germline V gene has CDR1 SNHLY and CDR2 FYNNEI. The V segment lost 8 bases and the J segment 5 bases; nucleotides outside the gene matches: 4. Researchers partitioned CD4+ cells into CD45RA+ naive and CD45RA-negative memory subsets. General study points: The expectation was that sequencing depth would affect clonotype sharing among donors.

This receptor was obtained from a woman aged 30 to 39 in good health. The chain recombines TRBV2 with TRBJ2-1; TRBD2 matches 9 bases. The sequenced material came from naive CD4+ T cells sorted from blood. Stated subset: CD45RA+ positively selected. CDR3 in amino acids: CASALAGHNEQFF. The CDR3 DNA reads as TGTGCCAGCGCGCTAGCGGGACACAATGAGCAGTTCTTC.